This entry lists 11 T cell receptor beta chains sequenced from one sample in a study of blood T cell repertoires in COVID-19. Clones were sequenced by immunoSEQ multiplex PCR, and TCRdb holds only the in-frame ones, with some missing. The sample contains about 74,000 clones, approximately 90% of which appear only once. Specimen: peripheral blood. The receptors were gathered from a woman aged 55-70 years with active COVID-19.

The rearrangement joins TRBV7-8 to TRBJ1-3; 7 positions agree with TRBD1. Germline values: CDR1 SGHVS, CDR2 FQNEAQ. Trimming cost V 4 bases and J 8 bases; bases outside gene matches: 11. This CDR3 spans 15 amino acids. CDR3 in DNA: TGTGCCAGCAGCTCTGCCGGGACAGCCCCATACACCATATATTTT. Translated: CASSSAGTAPYTIYF.

This chain joins TRBV5-1 and TRBJ1-5; the match to TRBD1 covers 7 bases. J gave up 3 bases and V 4 bases, and 7 bases lay outside the gene matches. The germline V gene encodes CDR1 SGHRS and CDR2 YFSETQ. The CDR3 has 15 residues. This CDR3 reads CASSPGTAYNQPQHF. The CDR3 coding sequence is TGCGCCAGCAGCCCAGGGACAGCCTACAATCAGCCCCAGCATTTT.

In its sample, this clone was seen once. V usage is TRBV18 and J usage is TRBJ1-1, with no clear D. Germline V gene sequence: CDR1 KGHSH, CDR2 LQKENI. CDR3 length: 15 amino acids. The V gene lost 0 bases and the J gene lost 1 base, with 9 bases spanning the gap. CDR3 bases: TGTGCCAGCTCACCACCGGGAGGGTCGAACACTGAAGCTTTCTTT. It specifies CASSPPGGSNTEAFF.

The genes are TRBV18 and TRBJ2-5; 15 nucleotides match TRBD2. Per germline, CDR1 KGHSH and CDR2 LQKENI. J lost 0 bases, V lost 4 bases, and 3 bases had no gene match. This CDR3 is 17 amino acids long. The CDR3 DNA follows: TGTGCCAGCTCACTGGGACTAGCGGGAGGTCACCAAGAGACCCAGTACTTC. Encoded protein: CASSLGLAGGHQETQYF. Filled out from reference TRBV18 and TRBJ2-5, the complete variable domain reads NAGVMQNPRHLVRRRGQEARLRCSPMKGHSHVYWYRQLPEEGLKFMVYLQKENIIDESGMPKERFSAEFPKEGPSILRIQQVVRGDSAAYFCASSLGLAGGHQETQYFGPGTRLLVL.

The rearrangement joins TRBV5-1 to TRBJ2-3, with TRBD2 identical over 7 bases. V lost 0 bases to trimming and J lost 2 bases; unmatched junction nucleotides: 6. Germline lookup yields CDR1 SGHRS and CDR2 YFSETQ. The CDR3 runs 16 residues. The CDR3 nucleotides are TGCGCCAGCAGCTTGGATCGGGGAGGGTTCACAGATACGCAGTATTTT. Its protein product is CASSLDRGGFTDTQYF.

The sample holds a few counts of this clone. V usage is TRBV6-5 and J usage is TRBJ1-1; 7 bases map to TRBD1. The CDR3 consists of 14 residues. In germline, CDR1 is MNHEY, CDR2 SVGAGI. Germline trimming cut 10 bases from V and 1 base from J; bases unmatched to any gene: 9. The CDR3 protein is CATHQGGENTEAFF. CDR3 coding DNA: TGTGCCACCCATCAGGGGGGAGAGAACACTGAAGCTTTCTTT.

In this sample, this clone turned up once. The V gene is TRBV18, the J gene TRBJ1-4; no reliable D call. Trimming pared 1 base from V and 8 bases from J, leaving 8 bases between. There are 13 residues in the CDR3. The V gene's germline CDR1 is KGHSH and CDR2 LQKENI. The DNA for the CDR3 is TGTGCCAGCTCACCACTCGGCGGGGAAAAACTGTTTTTT. Protein: CASSPLGGEKLFF.

The CDR3 DNA reads as TGCAGCGCAGAACAGGTCATGAACACTGAAGCTTTCTTT. As protein: CSAEQVMNTEAFF. The genes are TRBV29-1 and TRBJ1-1, with D maybe TRBD1 (5 bases). Looked up from germline, CDR1 is SQVTM and CDR2 is ANQGSEA. CDR3 length: 13 residues. V lost 7 bases, J lost 0 bases, and 12 bases lay in between. The full variable domain, with the rest looked up from reference TRBV29-1 and TRBJ1-1, is SAVISQKPSRDICQRGTSLTIQCQVDSQVTMMFWYRQQPGQSLTLIATANQGSEATYESGFVIDKFPISRPNLTFSTLTVSNMSPEDSSIYLCSAEQVMNTEAFFGQGTRLTVV.

The rearrangement joins TRBV19 to TRBJ2-7; 7 bases are shared with TRBD2. Per the germline V gene, CDR1 is LNHDA and CDR2 is SQIVND (reference sequence). The CDR3 is 13 residues long. Trimming at V came to 6 bases and at J to 2 bases, leaving 4 bases not matched to a gene. In DNA form, the CDR3 reads TGTGCCAGTAGCCCAGCGGGACCCTACGAGCAGTACTTC. Translated, it gives CASSPAGPYEQYF.

The chain combines TRBV27 with TRBJ2-4; 7 bases are a match to TRBD2. Germline CDR1 MNHEY, CDR2 SMNVEV (reference sequence). This CDR3 contains 16 residues. V lost 1 base and J lost 2; bases outside the gene matches: 5. The CDR3 spells CASSLWGGESKNIQYF. Written as DNA, the CDR3 is TGTGCCAGCAGTTTATGGGGGGGGGAATCCAAAAACATTCAGTACTTC.

This clone was seen only a few times. The CDR3: CASSAGLAGESKNIQYF. In DNA, the CDR3 is TGTGCCAGTAGTGCTGGACTAGCGGGAGAGTCCAAAAACATTCAGTACTTC. The chain has TRBV19 and TRBJ2-4; 13 bases map to TRBD2. The V gene's germline CDR1 is LNHDA and CDR2 SQIVND (reference sequence). The CDR3 runs 17 residues. Trimming removed 5 bases from V and 2 bases from J; junction bases left unmatched: 6. Variable domain in full (rest from reference TRBV19 and TRBJ2-4): DGGITQSPKYLFRKEGQNVTLSCEQNLNHDAMYWYRQDPGQGLRLIYYSQIVNDFQKGDIAEGYSVSREKKESFPLTVTSAQKNPTAFYLCASSAGLAGESKNIQYFGAGTRLSVL.